This is a list of T cell receptor beta chains from one sample in a study of cytomegalovirus exposure and HLA in healthy donors. Assay: immunoSEQ multiplex PCR; the TCRdb copy retains only in-frame clones and omits some. The sample yields around 90,000 clones, about 80% seen once. The sample was PBMCs. The receptors here all came from a young man in good health and CMV-seronegative. Each CDR3 is given without its conserved first and last residue.

v_call,cdr3_length,j_call,cdr3_aa
TRBV4-1,13,TRBJ1-2,ASSHPGQGAGGYT
TRBV30,12,TRBJ1-2,AWAGGGNNYGYT
TRBV28,15,TRBJ1-3,ASSFGTGVHSGNTIY
TRBV7-2,12,TRBJ1-1,ASSLDRAATEAF
TRBV5-8,10,TRBJ1-3,ASSFPLNTIY
TRBV10-1,13,TRBJ2-3,ASSRTGTRADTQY
TRBV30,11,TRBJ1-2,ACSRDKSYGYT
TRBV5-1,14,TRBJ1-1,ASSLAKGGSYTEAF
TRBV7-8,10,TRBJ2-7,ASSPMNYEQY
TRBV6-5,14,TRBJ2-7,ASSWGGLAGGEEQY
TRBV6-1,13,TRBJ1-5,ASSGVTGGTQPQH
TRBV6-6,11,TRBJ2-1,ASSQQGDNEQF
TRBV7-6,12,TRBJ1-6,ASSKTGVKSPLH
TRBV4-2,14,TRBJ2-1,ASSQNTGTGGNEQF
TRBV5-1,11,TRBJ1-2,ASSLALRYGYT
TRBV30,12,TRBJ1-1,AWRPKGVGTEAF
TRBV5-1,12,TRBJ2-2,ASSLGSGPGELF
TRBV11-2,16,TRBJ1-6,ASSLTGASVVGNSPLH
TRBV11-2,11,TRBJ2-7,ASSRTDSYEQY
TRBV19,11,TRBJ2-7,ASSIGGLYEQY
TRBV5-4,14,TRBJ2-3,ASSPAVATSTDTQY
TRBV4-2,15,TRBJ2-5,ASSQDRGGGGQETQY
TRBV9,12,TRBJ2-3,ASSVEGSTDTQY
TRBV14,11,TRBJ1-1,ASSQTGNTEAF
TRBV7-2,11,TRBJ1-1,ASSPLGGTEAF
TRBV11-2,13,TRBJ2-5,ASSLDDRPQETQY
TRBV2,9,TRBJ2-7,ASSESGEQY
TRBV11-2,13,TRBJ2-7,ASSLTQGHSYEQY
TRBV18,14,TRBJ1-1,ASSPQQGGSGAEAF
TRBV5-6,13,TRBJ2-1,ASSLARRSYNEQF
TRBV6-5,12,TRBJ1-3,ASTPGHSGNTIY